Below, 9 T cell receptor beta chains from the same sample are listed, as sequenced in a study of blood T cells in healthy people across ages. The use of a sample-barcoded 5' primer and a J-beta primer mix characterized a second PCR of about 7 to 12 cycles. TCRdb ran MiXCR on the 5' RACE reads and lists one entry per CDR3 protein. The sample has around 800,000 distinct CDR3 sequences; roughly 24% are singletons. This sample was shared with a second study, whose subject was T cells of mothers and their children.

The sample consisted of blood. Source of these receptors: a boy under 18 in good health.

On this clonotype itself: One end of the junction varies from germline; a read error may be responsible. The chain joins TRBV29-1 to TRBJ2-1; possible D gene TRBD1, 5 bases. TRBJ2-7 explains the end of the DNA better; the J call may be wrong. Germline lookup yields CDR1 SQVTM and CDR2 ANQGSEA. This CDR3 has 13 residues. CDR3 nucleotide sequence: TGCAGCGTTGATCTTACAGGTGGCTACGGGCAGTACTTC. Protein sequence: CSVDLTGGYGQYF.

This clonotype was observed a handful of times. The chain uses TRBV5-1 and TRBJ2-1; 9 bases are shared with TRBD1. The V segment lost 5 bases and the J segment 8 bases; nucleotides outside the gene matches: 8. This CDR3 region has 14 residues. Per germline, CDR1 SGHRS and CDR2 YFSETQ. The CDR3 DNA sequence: TGCGCCAGCAGTTGGGGACAGGGACGTGATGAGCAGTTCTTC. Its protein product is CASSWGQGRDEQFF.

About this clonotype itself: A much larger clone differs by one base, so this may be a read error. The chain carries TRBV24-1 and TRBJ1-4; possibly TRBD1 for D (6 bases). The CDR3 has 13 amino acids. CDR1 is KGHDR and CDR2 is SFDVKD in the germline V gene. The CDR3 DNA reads TGTGCCGCCAGTGCGGGGGGCGACGAAAAACTGTTTTTT. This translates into CAASAGGDEKLFF.

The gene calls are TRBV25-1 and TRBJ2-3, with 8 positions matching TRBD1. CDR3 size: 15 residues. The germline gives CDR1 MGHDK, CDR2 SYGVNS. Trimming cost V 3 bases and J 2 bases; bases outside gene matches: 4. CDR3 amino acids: CASSEAGQATDTQYF. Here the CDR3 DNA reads TGTGCCAGCAGTGAGGCGGGACAGGCCACAGATACGCAGTATTTT.

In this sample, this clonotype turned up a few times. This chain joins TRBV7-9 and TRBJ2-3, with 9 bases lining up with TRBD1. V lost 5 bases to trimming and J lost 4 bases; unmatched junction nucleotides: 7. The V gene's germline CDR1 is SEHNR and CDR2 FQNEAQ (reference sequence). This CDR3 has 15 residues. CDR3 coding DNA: TGTGCCAGCAGCGATGACAGGGGGGAAGCAGATACGCAGTATTTT. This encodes CASSDDRGEADTQYF.

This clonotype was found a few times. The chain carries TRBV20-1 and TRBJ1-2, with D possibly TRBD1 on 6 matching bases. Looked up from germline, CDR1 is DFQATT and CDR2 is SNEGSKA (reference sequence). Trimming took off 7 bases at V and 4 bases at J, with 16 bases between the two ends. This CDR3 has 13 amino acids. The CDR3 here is CSVLPGQLYGYTF. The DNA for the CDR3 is TGCAGTGTTCTACCCGGACAGCTCTATGGCTACACCTTC.

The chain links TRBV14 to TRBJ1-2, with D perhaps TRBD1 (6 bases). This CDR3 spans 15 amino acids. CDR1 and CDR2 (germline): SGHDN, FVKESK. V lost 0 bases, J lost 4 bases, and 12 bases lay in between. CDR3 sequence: CASSQDVGAPYGYTF. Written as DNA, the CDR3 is TGTGCCAGCAGCCAAGATGTGGGGGCCCCCTATGGCTACACCTTC.

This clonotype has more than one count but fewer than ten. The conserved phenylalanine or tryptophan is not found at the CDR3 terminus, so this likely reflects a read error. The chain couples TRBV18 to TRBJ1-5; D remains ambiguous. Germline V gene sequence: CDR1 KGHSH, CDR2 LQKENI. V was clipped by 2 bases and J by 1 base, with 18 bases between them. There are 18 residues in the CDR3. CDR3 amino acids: CASSPTTLVRWSNQPQHV. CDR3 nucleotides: TGTGCCAGCTCACCAACGACGCTGGTCCGTTGGAGCAATCAGCCCCAGCATGTT.

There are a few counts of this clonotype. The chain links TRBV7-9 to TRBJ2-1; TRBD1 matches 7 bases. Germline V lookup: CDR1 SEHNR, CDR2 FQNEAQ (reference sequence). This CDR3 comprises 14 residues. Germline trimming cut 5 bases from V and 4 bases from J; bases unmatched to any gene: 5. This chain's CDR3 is CASSPWDRYNEQFF. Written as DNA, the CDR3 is TGTGCCAGCAGCCCATGGGACAGATACAATGAGCAGTTCTTC.